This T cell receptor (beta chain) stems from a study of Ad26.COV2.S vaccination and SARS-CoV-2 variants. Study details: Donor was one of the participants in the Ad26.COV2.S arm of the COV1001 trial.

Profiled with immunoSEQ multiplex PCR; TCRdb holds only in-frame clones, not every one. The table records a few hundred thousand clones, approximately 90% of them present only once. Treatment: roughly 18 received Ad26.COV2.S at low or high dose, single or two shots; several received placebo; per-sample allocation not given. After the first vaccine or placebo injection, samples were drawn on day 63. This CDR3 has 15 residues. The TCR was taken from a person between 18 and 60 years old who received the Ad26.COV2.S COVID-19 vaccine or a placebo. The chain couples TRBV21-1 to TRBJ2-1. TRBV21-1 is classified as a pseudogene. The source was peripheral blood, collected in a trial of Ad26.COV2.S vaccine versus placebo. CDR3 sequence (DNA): TGTGCCAGCACTAAAGACCCCCCCGCAGTCAATGAGCAGTTCTTC. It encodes CASTKDPPAVNEQFF.